This T cell receptor beta chain was sequenced in a study of T cells in Graves' hyperthyroidism and ophthalmopathy. Findings and caveats of the study: Stable hyperthyroidism and ophthalmopathy were separated using 13 V-J signatures.

Looked up from germline, CDR1 is SGHDT and CDR2 is YYEEEE. CDR3 length equals 15 residues. With 4 bases removed from V and 0 bases from J, the gap between germline ends came to 11 bases. Uncontrolled infection, other autoimmune disease, pregnancy or lactation disqualified patients from enrolment. The authors took PBMCs from over 8.5 ml fresh peripheral blood. About this clonotype: The antigen is unknown.

TCR beta CDR3 regions were amplified from RNA. In the first-round RT-PCR of the TCR CDR3, the HTBI primer set was used. Via MiXCR, TCRdb re-called the multiplex PCR reads, giving one row per CDR3 protein. The data hold roughly 500,000 distinct CDR3 sequences, with about 20% observed a single time. This receptor was identified in a woman aged 70-85 years with Graves' ophthalmopathy. Specimen: blood. The chain links TRBV5-6 to TRBJ1-5; no definite D call. In DNA, the CDR3 is TGTGCCAGCAGCAAGTGGGAATATAGCAATCAGCCCCAGCATTTT. Translated, it gives CASSKWEYSNQPQHF.